This T cell receptor (beta chain) was sequenced during a study of shared clonotypes between healthy human individuals. Study-level information: Three plates were used per donor for CD4 naive, three for CD4 memory, two for CD8 naive and one for CD8 memory.

The germline V gene encodes CDR1 MDHEN and CDR2 SYDVKM. The CDR3 has 14 amino acids. Over several immunoSEQ plates, each subset's genomic DNA was distributed in even portions. Sequenced by immunoSEQ multiplex PCR; TCRdb stores in-frame clones only, minus some. This repertoire shows approximately 99,000 clones, approximately 70% found once; its top ten account for roughly 22%. This chain connects TRBV28 to TRBJ2-5, with 7 positions matching TRBD1. The J call may be in error: the DNA end matches TRBJ2-7 better. Specimen: memory CD8+ T cells sorted from blood. Documented subset: CD45RO+ cells pooled with CCR7-negative TemRA cells. The TCR was taken from a woman aged 25 to 39 in good health. CDR3 bases: TGTGCCAGCAGAAGAAAGGGGGCGTCCAACGAGCAGTACTTC. Translation gives CASRRKGASNEQYF.